This T cell receptor beta chain was obtained from a study of siplizumab effects on memory and regulatory T cells. Here immunoSEQ multiplex PCR was the method, and the copy in TCRdb shows in-frame clones only, minus some. The sample carries 100,000 or so clones, around 93% recorded once. This clone was picked up one time. The CDR3 extends over 14 amino acids. Germline trimming cut 4 bases from V and 2 bases from J; bases unmatched to any gene: 5. Per the germline V gene, CDR1 is KGHSH and CDR2 is LQKENI. The clonotype originates from a human donor in good health. This chain links TRBV18 with TRBJ2-7, with 7 bases matching TRBD1. The sample comprised non-Treg CD4+ T cells sorted from blood. CDR3 in amino acids: CASSQRDSAYEQYF. In DNA, the CDR3 is TGTGCCAGCTCACAAAGGGACAGCGCCTACGAGCAGTACTTC. Full variable domain (remainder filled in from reference TRBV18 and TRBJ2-7): NAGVMQNPRHLVRRRGQEARLRCSPMKGHSHVYWYRQLPEEGLKFMVYLQKENIIDESGMPKERFSAEFPKEGPSILRIQQVVRGDSAAYFCASSQRDSAYEQYFGPGTRLTVT.